The T cell receptor (beta chain) under discussion was sequenced for a study of T cell changes during pregnancy in multiple sclerosis. V was clipped by 5 bases and J by 2 bases, with 17 bases between them. This CDR3 contains 16 residues. CDR1 and CDR2 (germline): MNHNY, SVGAGI (reference sequence). TCRdb keeps only in-frame clones here, not all; method: immunoSEQ multiplex PCR. The sample yields 30,000 to 45,000 clones, around 93% seen once. The V call is TRBV6-6, the J call TRBJ2-3; the D is unclear. The TCR originated in a female donor with multiple sclerosis, enrolled in a pregnancy study. The input for sequencing was CD8+ T cells from peripheral blood mononuclear cells, taken before pregnancy. The CDR3: CASSLLSLSYTDTQYF. CDR3 DNA: TGTGCCAGCAGTCTTCTGAGCCTTTCTTACACAGATACGCAGTATTTT.